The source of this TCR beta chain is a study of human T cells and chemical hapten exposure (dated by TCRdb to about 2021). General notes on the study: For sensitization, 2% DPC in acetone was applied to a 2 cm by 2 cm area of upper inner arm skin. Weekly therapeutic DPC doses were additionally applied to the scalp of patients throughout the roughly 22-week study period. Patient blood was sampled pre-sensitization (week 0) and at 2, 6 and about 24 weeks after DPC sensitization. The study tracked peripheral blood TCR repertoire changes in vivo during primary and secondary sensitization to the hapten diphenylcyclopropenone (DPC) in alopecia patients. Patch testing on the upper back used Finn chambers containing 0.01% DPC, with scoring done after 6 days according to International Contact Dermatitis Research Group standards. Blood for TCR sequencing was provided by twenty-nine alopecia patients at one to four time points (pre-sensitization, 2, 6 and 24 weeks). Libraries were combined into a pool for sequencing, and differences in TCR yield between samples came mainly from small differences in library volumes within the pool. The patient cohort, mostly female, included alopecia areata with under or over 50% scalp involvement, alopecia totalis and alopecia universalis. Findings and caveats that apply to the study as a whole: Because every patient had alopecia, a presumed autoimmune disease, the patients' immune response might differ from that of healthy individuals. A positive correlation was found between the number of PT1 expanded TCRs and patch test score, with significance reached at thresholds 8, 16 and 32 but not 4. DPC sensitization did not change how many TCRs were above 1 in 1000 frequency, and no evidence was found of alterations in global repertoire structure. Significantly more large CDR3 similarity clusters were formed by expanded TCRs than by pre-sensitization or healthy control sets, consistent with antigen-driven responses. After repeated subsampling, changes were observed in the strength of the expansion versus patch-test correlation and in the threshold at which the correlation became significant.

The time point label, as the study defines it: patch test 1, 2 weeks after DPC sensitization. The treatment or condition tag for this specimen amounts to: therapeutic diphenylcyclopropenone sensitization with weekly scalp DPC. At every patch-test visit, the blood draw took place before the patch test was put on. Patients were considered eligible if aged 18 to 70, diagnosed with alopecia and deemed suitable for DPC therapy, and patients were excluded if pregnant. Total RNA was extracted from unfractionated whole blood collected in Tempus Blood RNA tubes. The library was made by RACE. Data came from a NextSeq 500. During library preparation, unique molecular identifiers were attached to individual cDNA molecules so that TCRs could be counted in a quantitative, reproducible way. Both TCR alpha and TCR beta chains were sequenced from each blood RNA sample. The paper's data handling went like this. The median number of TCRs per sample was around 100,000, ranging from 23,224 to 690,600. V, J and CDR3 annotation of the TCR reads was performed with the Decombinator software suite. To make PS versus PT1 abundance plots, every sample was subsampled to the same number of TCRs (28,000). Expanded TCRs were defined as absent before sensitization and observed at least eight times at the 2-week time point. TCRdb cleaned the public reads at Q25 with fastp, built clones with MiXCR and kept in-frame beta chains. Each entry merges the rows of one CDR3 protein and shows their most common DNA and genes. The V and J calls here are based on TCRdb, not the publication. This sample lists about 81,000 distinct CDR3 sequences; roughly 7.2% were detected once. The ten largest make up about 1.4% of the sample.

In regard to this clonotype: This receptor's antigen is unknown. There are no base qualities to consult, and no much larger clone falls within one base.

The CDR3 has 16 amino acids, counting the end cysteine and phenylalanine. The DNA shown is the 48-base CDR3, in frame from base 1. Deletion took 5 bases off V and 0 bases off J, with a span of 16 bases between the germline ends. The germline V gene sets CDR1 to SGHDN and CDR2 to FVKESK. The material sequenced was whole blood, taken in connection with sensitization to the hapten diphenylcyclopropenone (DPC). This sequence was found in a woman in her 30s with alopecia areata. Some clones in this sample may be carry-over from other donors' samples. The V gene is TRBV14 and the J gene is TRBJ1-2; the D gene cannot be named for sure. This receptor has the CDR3 CASSKKSRETNYGYTF. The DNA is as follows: TGTGCCAGCAGCAAAAAGAGCAGAGAAACTAACTATGGCTACACCTTC.